Listed below are T cell receptor beta chains from one sample, sequenced in a study of shared clonotypes between healthy human individuals. Assay: immunoSEQ multiplex PCR; the TCRdb copy retains only in-frame clones and omits some. The data show approximately 2,000,000 clones, roughly 90% seen once. Sequencing used naive CD4+ T cells from PBMCs. The source is a man in his late teens or twenties in good health. Some clones in this sample may be carry-over from other donors' samples. CDR3s include the opening cysteine and the closing phenylalanine or tryptophan. A D gene is named only where the DNA matches it firmly. Clone size is given for some rows only: seen once, a few or many times, or a class if the clone is expanded.

CDR3 protein	CDR3 DNA	J gene	V gene	D gene	clone size
CASSGTRDYTTDTQYF	TGTGCCAGCAGCGGGACTCGGGACTACACCACAGATACGCAGTATTTT	TRBJ2-3	TRBV9	TRBD2	NA
CASSLGGYRDTEAFF	TGTGCCAGCAGCCTTGGGGGGTATCGGGACACTGAAGCTTTCTTT	TRBJ1-1	TRBV5-5	NA	NA
CASSVGTSGSIEQFF	TGTGCCAGCAGCGTCGGGACTAGCGGGAGCATTGAGCAGTTCTTC	TRBJ2-1	TRBV11-2	TRBD2	NA
CASSGTRANYGYTF	TGTGCCAGCAGTGGTACCAGAGCCAACTATGGCTACACCTTC	TRBJ1-2	TRBV2	NA	NA
CASSMSRETQYF	TGTGCCAGTAGTATGTCTCGGGAGACCCAGTACTTC	TRBJ2-5	TRBV19	NA	NA
CASSPRGQNGNTIYF	TGTGCCAGCAGCCCCAGGGGGCAGAATGGAAACACCATATATTTT	TRBJ1-3	TRBV9	TRBD1	NA
CASSIGGTGNTGELFF	TGTGCCAGTAGTATAGGCGGGACAGGTAACACCGGGGAGCTGTTTTTT	TRBJ2-2	TRBV19	TRBD1	NA
CASSQRLQGLNYEQYF	TGCGCCAGCAGCCAAAGACTACAGGGGCTTAACTACGAGCAGTACTTC	TRBJ2-7	TRBV4-1	TRBD1	NA
CASSLVVGPTEAFF	TGTGCCAGCAGCTTAGTGGTCGGGCCCACTGAAGCTTTCTTT	TRBJ1-1	TRBV7-2	NA	once
CASSGPTYTQYF	TGTGCCAGCAGTGGCCCCACGTATACGCAGTATTTT	TRBJ2-3	TRBV25-1	NA	NA
CASSQAYNQPQHF	TGTGCCAGCAGCCAAGCGTACAATCAGCCCCAGCATTTT	TRBJ1-5	TRBV11-2	NA	NA
CASSLFSPTSGDEQYF	TGTGCCAGCAGTTTATTCTCCCCAACTAGCGGTGACGAGCAGTACTTC	TRBJ2-7	TRBV27	TRBD2	few
CASSRGFFGGANVLTF	TGTGCCAGCAGCCGGGGCTTCTTCGGTGGGGCCAACGTCCTGACTTTC	TRBJ2-6	TRBV5-6	NA	NA
CASSQVDGADQEKLFF	TGCGCCAGCAGCCAAGTGGATGGGGCGGATCAGGAAAAACTGTTTTTT	TRBJ1-4	TRBV4-3	NA	NA
CASSPGPGAQYF	TGTGCCAGCAGCCCCGGCCCGGGGGCCCAGTACTTC	TRBJ2-5	TRBV7-6	NA	once
CASSRSRGTEAFF	TGTGCCAGCAGCCGTAGCAGGGGGACTGAAGCTTTCTTT	TRBJ1-1	TRBV14	TRBD1	NA
CASSVTSGSQETQYF	TGTGCCAGCAGCGTGACTAGCGGGAGTCAAGAGACCCAGTACTTC	TRBJ2-5	TRBV5-4	TRBD2	NA
CASSLYRTGQSYTF	TGTGCCAGTAGCCTATACAGGACGGGACAAAGCTACACCTTC	TRBJ1-2	TRBV19	NA	NA
CASRFTSTDTQYF	TGTGCCAGCAGGTTTACTAGCACAGATACGCAGTATTTT	TRBJ2-3	TRBV7-2	NA	NA
CASSISHSNTEAFF	TGCGCCAGCAGCATCTCCCACTCAAACACTGAAGCTTTCTTT	TRBJ1-1	TRBV5-1	NA	NA
CSARQGADQPQHF	TGCAGCGCGAGACAGGGGGCCGATCAGCCCCAGCATTTT	TRBJ1-5	TRBV29-1	TRBD1	NA
CASSFDLGGEPYEQYF	TGTGCCAGCAGCTTCGACTTGGGTGGTGAACCATACGAGCAGTACTTC	TRBJ2-7	TRBV7-9	NA	once
CASSLVVATGELFF	TGCGCCAGCAGCTTGGTTGTGGCCACCGGGGAGCTGTTTTTT	TRBJ2-2	TRBV5-1	NA	NA
CASSGTDRTYEQYF	TGTGCCAGCAGTGGGACAGACCGAACCTACGAGCAGTACTTC	TRBJ2-7	TRBV28	TRBD1	NA
CASSLAGGWTDTQYF	TGTGCCAGCAGCTTAGCAGGGGGCTGGACAGATACGCAGTATTTT	TRBJ2-3	TRBV11-2	TRBD1	NA
CAGGGLTSGRFNEQFF	TGTGCCGGAGGGGGGCTGACTAGCGGGAGGTTCAATGAGCAGTTCTTC	TRBJ2-1	TRBV6-7	TRBD2	NA
CASSPNLAATSTDTQYF	TGTGCCAGCTCACCCAACCTAGCTGCGACTAGCACAGATACGCAGTATTTT	TRBJ2-3	TRBV18	NA	NA